The sequence of this T cell receptor beta chain was determined in a study of blood T cells in healthy people across ages. The CDR3 is made up of 14 amino acids. Germline-derived CDR1 and CDR2 are SNHLY and FYNNEI. A second PCR of roughly 7 to 11 cycles used a sample-barcoded 5' primer and a J-beta primer mix. A single record per CDR3 protein comes from TCRdb applying MiXCR to the 5' RACE reads. The sample gives hundreds of thousands of distinct CDR3 sequences, 49% of which show up once; 30% to 40% is in the top ten. The sample taken for sequencing was blood. This TCR was recovered from an older woman in good health. The chain recombines TRBV2 with TRBJ2-5; TRBD1 matches 8 bases. The J call may be wrong; the DNA end is better matched by TRBJ2-4. CDR3 bases: TGTGCCAGCAGATCTCAGGGGGCTCAAAACATTCAGTACTTC. Its protein is CASRSQGAQNIQYF.